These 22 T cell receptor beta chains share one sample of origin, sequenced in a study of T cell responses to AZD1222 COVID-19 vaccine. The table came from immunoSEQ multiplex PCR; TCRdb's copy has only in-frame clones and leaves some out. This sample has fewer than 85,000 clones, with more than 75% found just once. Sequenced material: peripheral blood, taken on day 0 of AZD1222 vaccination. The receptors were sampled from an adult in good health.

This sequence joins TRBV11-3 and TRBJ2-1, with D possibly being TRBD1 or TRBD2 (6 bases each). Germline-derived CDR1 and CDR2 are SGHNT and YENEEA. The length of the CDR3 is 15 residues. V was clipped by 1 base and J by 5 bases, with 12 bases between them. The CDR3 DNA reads TGTGCCAGCAGCTTAGGGGGGGCTAGCGACAATGAGCAGTTCTTC. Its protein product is CASSLGGASDNEQFF.

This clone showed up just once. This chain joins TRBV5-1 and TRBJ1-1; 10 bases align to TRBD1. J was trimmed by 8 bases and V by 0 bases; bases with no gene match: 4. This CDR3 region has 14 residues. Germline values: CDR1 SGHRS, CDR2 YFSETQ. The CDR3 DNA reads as TGCGCCAGCAGCTTGGAAGGACAGGGGGACGAAGCTTTCTTT. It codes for CASSLEGQGDEAFF.

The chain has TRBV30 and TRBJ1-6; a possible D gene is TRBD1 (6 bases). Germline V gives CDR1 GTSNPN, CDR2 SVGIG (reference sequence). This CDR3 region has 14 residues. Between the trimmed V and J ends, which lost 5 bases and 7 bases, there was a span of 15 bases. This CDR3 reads CAWSGRGGNSPLHF. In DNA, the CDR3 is TGTGCCTGGTCTGGCAGGGGTGGGAATTCACCCCTCCACTTT.

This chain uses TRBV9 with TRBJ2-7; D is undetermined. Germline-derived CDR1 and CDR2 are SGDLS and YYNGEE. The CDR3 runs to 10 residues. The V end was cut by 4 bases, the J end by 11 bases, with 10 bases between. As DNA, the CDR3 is TGTGCCAGCAGCACACGCCTAGAGTACTTC. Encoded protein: CASSTRLEYF.

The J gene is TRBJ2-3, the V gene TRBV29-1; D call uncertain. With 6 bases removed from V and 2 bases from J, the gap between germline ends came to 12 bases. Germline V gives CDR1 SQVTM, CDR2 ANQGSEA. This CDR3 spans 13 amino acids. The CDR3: CSVALLTTDTQYF. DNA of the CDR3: TGCAGCGTGGCCTTATTAACCACAGATACGCAGTATTTT.

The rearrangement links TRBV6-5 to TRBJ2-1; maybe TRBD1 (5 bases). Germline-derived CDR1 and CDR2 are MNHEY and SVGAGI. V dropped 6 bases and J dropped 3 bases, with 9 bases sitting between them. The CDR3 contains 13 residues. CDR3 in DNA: TGTGCCAGCAGGGTCACAGGCTACAATGAGCAGTTCTTC. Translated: CASRVTGYNEQFF.

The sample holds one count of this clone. CDR3 region: CASSLSPGGTGNTIYF. The CDR3 coding sequence is TGTGCCAGCAGTCTCTCTCCGGGGGGGACCGGAAACACCATATATTTT. The rearrangement joins TRBV2 to TRBJ1-3, with D maybe TRBD1 (5 bases). Germline V CDR1 and CDR2: SNHLY, FYNNEI. The length of the CDR3 is 16 residues. Trimming shortened V by 5 bases and J by 4 bases, and 18 bases separated the two germline ends.

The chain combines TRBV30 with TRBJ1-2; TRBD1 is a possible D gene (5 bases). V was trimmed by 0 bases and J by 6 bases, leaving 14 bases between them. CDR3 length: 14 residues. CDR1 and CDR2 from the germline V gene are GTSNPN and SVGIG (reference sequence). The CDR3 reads CAWSVSQGFHGYTF. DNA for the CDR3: TGTGCCTGGAGTGTATCGCAGGGCTTCCATGGCTACACCTTC. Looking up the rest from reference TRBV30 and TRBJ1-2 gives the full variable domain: SQTIHQWPATLVQPVGSPLSLECTVEGTSNPNLYWYRQAAGRGLQLLFYSVGIGQISSEVPQNLSASRPQDRQFILSSKKLLLSDSGFYLCAWSVSQGFHGYTFGSGTRLTVV.

The CDR3 loop is CASSAGLSQETQYF. The CDR3 DNA is TGTGCCAGCAGTGCCGGACTTAGCCAAGAGACCCAGTACTTC. J is TRBJ2-5 and V is TRBV27; a possible D gene is TRBD2 (5 bases). The V end lost 5 bases, the J end lost 1 base, and 11 bases lay between the germline ends. CDR1 is MNHEY, CDR2 SMNVEV, per germline (reference sequence). The CDR3 loop spans 14 amino acids.

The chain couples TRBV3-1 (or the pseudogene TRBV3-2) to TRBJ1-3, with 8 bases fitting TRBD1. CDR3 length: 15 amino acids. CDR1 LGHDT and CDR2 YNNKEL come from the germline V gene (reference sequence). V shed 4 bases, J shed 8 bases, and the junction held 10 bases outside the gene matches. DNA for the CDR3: TGTGCCAGCAGCCCTTGGGACAGGAGGCGGGACACCATATATTTT. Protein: CASSPWDRRRDTIYF.

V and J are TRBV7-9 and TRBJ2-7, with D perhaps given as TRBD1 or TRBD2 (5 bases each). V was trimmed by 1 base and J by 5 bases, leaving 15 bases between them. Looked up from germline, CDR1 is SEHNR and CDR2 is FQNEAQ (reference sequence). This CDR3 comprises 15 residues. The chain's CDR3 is CASSLDGDLLHEQYF. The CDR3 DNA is TGTGCCAGCAGCTTAGACGGGGACCTACTCCACGAGCAGTACTTC.

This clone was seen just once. DNA for the CDR3: TGTGCCAGCAGCTTGTTTTACAATACTAACTATGGCTACACCTTC. Protein product: CASSLFYNTNYGYTF. The V call is TRBV5-6, the J call TRBJ1-2; D is unresolved. Per germline, CDR1 SGHDT and CDR2 YYEEEE. This CDR3 spans 15 amino acids. V was trimmed by 1 base and J by 0 bases, leaving 10 bases between them.

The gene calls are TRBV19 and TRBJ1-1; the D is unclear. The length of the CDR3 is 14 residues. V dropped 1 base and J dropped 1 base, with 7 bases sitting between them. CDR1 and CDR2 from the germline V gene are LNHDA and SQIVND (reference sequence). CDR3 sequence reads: CASSIGHSNTEAFF. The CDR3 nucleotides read TGTGCCAGTAGTATAGGACATTCGAACACTGAAGCTTTCTTT.

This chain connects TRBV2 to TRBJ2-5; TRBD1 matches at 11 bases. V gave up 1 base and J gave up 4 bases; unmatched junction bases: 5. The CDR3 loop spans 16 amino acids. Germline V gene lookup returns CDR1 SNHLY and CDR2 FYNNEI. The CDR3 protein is CASSEGGQGVGETQYF. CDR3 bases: TGTGCCAGCAGTGAAGGGGGACAGGGGGTTGGAGAGACCCAGTACTTC. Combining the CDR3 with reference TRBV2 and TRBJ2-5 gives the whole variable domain EPEVTQTPSHQVTQMGQEVILRCVPISNHLYFYWYRQILGQKVEFLVSFYNNEISEKSEIFDDQFSVERPDGSNFTLKIRSTKLEDSAMYFCASSEGGQGVGETQYFGPGTRLLVL.

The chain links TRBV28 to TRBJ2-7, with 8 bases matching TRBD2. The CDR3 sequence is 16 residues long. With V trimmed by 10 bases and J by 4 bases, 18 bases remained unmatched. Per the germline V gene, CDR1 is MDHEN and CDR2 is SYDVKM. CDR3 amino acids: CATSGAIWRGAYEQYF. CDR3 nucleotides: TGTGCCACCTCTGGGGCTATCTGGCGGGGGGCTTACGAGCAGTACTTC.

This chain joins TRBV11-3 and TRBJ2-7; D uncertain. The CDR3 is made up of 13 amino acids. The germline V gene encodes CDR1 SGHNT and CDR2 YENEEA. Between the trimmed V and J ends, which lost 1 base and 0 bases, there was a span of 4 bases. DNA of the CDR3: TGTGCCAGCAGCTTAGCCCGCTCCTACGAGCAGTACTTC. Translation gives CASSLARSYEQYF.

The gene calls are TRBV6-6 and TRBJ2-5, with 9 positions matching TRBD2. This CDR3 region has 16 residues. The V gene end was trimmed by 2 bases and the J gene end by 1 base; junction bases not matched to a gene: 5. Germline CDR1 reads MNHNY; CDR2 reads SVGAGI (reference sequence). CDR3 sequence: CASSYKERGVQETQYF. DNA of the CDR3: TGTGCCAGCAGTTACAAGGAGCGGGGGGTCCAAGAGACCCAGTACTTC.

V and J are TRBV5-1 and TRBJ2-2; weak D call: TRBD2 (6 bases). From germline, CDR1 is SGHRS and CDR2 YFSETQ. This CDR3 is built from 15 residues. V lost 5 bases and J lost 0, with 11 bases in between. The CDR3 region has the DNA TGCGCCAGCAGTCCCGGGGGAGCGAACACCGGGGAGCTGTTTTTT. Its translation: CASSPGGANTGELFF.

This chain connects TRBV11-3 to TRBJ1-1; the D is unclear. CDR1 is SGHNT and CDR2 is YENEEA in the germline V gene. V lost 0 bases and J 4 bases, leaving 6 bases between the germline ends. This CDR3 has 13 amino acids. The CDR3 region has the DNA TGTGCCAGCAGCTTAGAGGCCGGCACTGAAGCTTTCTTT. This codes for CASSLEAGTEAFF.

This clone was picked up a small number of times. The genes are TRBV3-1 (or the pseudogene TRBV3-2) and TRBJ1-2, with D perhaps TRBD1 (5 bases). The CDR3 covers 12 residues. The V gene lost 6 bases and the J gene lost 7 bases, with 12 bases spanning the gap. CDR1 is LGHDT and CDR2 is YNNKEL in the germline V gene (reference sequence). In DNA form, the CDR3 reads TGTGCCAGCAGTCGAGGGGAGGGTGGCTACACCTTC. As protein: CASSRGEGGYTF.

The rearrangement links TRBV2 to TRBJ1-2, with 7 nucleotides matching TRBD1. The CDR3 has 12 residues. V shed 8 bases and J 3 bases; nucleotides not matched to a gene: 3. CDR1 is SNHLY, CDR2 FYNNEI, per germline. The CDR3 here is CASSGQDYGYTF. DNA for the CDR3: TGTGCCAGCTCTGGACAGGACTATGGCTACACCTTC.

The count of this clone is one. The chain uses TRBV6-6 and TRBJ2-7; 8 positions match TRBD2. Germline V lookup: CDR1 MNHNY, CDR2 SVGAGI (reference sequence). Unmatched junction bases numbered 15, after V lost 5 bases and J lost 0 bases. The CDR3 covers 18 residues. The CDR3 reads CASSPRVLGTSGSYEQYF. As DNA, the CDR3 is TGTGCCAGCAGTCCCAGAGTTTTGGGCACTAGCGGCTCCTACGAGCAGTACTTC.